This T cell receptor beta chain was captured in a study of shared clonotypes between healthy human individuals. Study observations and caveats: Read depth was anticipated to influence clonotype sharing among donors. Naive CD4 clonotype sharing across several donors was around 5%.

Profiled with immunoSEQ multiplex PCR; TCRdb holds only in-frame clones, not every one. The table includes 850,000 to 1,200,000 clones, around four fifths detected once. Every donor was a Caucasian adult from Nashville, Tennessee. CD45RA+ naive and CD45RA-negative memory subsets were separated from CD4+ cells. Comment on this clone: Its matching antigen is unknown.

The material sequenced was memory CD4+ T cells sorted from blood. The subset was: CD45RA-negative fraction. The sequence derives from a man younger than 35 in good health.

The CDR3 DNA is TGTGCCAGCAGTCAGGGAGGGGGTCCTAATGAAAAACTGTTTTTT. This encodes CASSQGGGPNEKLFF. The chain links TRBV11-2 to TRBJ1-4, with D possibly matching TRBD1 (6 bases). Between the trimmed V and J ends, which lost 6 bases and 3 bases, there was a span of 14 bases. In germline, CDR1 is SGHAT, CDR2 FQNNGV. The CDR3 loop spans 15 amino acids.